These 28 T cell receptor beta chains share one sample of origin, sequenced in a study of cytomegalovirus exposure and HLA in healthy donors (dated by TCRdb to about 2017). Libraries were prepared through the immunoSEQ multiplex PCR assay. For the multiplex PCR, a mixture combining 60 forward primers for TCR Vbeta segments and 13 reverse primers for TCR Jbeta segments was used. TCRdb limited this immuneACCESS table to in-frame rearrangements with V and J called. A share of clones is missing; checked studies link under half to unresolved V genes, and the rest is unexplained. Within this sample are around 110,000 clones, with about four fifths of them counted one time only. Of the sample, about 2.5% is held by the ten largest clones. What was sequenced was PBMCs. The receptor source for this set is a man aged 25 to 40 in good health and CMV-seropositive.

This chain joins TRBV11-2 and TRBJ1-1, with TRBD1 matching 8 bases. J gave up 6 bases and V 4 bases, and 1 base lay outside the gene matches. This CDR3 has 12 residues. Looked up from germline, CDR1 is SGHAT and CDR2 is FQNNGV. The CDR3 here is CASSSGQAEAFF. The DNA of the CDR3 is TGTGCCAGCAGCTCGGGACAGGCTGAAGCTTTCTTT. The complete variable domain, with remaining parts taken from reference TRBV11-2 and TRBJ1-1, reads EAGVAQSPRYKIIEKRQSVAFWCNPISGHATLYWYQQILGQGPKLLIQFQNNGVVDDSQLPKDRFSAERLKGVDSTLKIQPAKLEDSAVYLCASSSGQAEAFFGQGTRLTVV.

The V gene is TRBV30, the J gene TRBJ1-5; D is ambiguous. The CDR3 totals 12 residues. CDR1 GTSNPN and CDR2 SVGIG come from the germline V gene (reference sequence). Trimming left V 4 bases short and J 3 bases short, with 7 bases between. The DNA of the CDR3 is TGTGCCTGGACACTTCCCAATCAGCCCCAGCATTTT. Translated: CAWTLPNQPQHF.

The V and J genes are TRBV27 and TRBJ2-1; D uncertain. CDR3 length equals 15 residues. The germline CDR1 and CDR2 sequences are MNHEY and SMNVEV (reference sequence). Trimming left V 2 bases short and J 0 bases short, with 8 bases between. The CDR3, as DNA: TGTGCCAGCAGTTTACCCCCGTTCTCCTACAATGAGCAGTTCTTC. Translation: CASSLPPFSYNEQFF.

The chain combines TRBV14 with TRBJ2-5; a weak D match, TRBD2 (5 bases). V gave up 1 base and J gave up 7 bases, with 10 bases separating them. This CDR3 contains 13 residues. Germline CDR1 reads SGHDN; CDR2 reads FVKESK. The CDR3 nucleotides read TGTGCCAGCAGCCAAGGAGAGGGCCGGACCCAGTACTTC. Amino acids: CASSQGEGRTQYF. Combining the CDR3 with reference TRBV14 and TRBJ2-5 gives the whole variable domain EAGVTQFPSHSVIEKGQTVTLRCDPISGHDNLYWYRRVMGKEIKFLLHFVKESKQDESGMPNNRFLAERTGGTYSTLKVQPAELEDSGVYFCASSQGEGRTQYFGPGTRLLVL.

J is TRBJ1-2 and V is TRBV30, with TRBD1 matching over 11 bases. Germline CDR1 reads GTSNPN; CDR2 reads SVGIG (reference sequence). V was pared by 3 bases and J by 8 bases, with 14 bases of the junction left unmatched. This CDR3 has 16 residues. The CDR3 coding sequence is TGTGCCTGGAGCGCAGGTGTGGGACAGGGGGTCGAGGGCTACACCTTC. Protein sequence: CAWSAGVGQGVEGYTF. Using reference TRBV30 and TRBJ1-2 for the parts outside the CDR3, the full variable domain is SQTIHQWPATLVQPVGSPLSLECTVEGTSNPNLYWYRQAAGRGLQLLFYSVGIGQISSEVPQNLSASRPQDRQFILSSKKLLLSDSGFYLCAWSAGVGQGVEGYTFGSGTRLTVV.

This clone was detected only a few times. The V call is TRBV27, the J call TRBJ1-2; 10 nucleotides align to TRBD1. Looked up from germline, CDR1 is MNHEY and CDR2 is SMNVEV (reference sequence). V lost 5 bases, J lost 6 bases, and 3 bases stayed unmatched. CDR3 length: 13 amino acids. The DNA for the CDR3 is TGTGCCAGCAGTGGGACAGGGGCGGATGGCTACACCTTC. Residues: CASSGTGADGYTF.

This clone was detected only once. The V gene is TRBV6-1, the J gene TRBJ1-6, with a weak D call TRBD1 (6 bases). V lost 2 bases and J lost 7, with 15 bases in between. The CDR3 totals 16 residues. Germline lookup yields CDR1 MNHNS and CDR2 SASEGT. The CDR3 DNA reads as TGTGCCAGCAGTGAATCTACGCTAAGGGGGAATTCACCCCTCCACTTT. This sequence encodes CASSESTLRGNSPLHF.

V gene TRBV6-6 combines with J gene TRBJ1-1; D remains ambiguous. Trimming pared 5 bases from V and 6 bases from J, leaving 7 bases between. The CDR3 is 11 residues long. Germline lookup yields CDR1 MNHNY and CDR2 SVGAGI (reference sequence). The DNA for the CDR3 is TGTGCCAGCAGTACCGCGGCTGAAGCTTTCTTT. Translation gives CASSTAAEAFF.

This clone was seen only once. The chain joins TRBV19 to TRBJ2-7; 8 nucleotides line up with TRBD1. The CDR3 is 13 residues long. Trimming cost V 6 bases and J 7 bases; bases outside gene matches: 8. The V gene's germline CDR1 is LNHDA and CDR2 SQIVND (reference sequence). CDR3 DNA sequence: TGTGCCAGTAGACGTCAGGGGGCGTGGGAGCAGTACTTC. Translation gives CASRRQGAWEQYF.

The chain joins TRBV28 to TRBJ2-1; a possible D gene is TRBD2 (5 bases). Trimming cost V 5 bases and J 8 bases, with 19 bases left between them. Germline V lookup: CDR1 MDHEN, CDR2 SYDVKM. The CDR3 sequence is 15 residues long. CDR3 residues: CASSLPGEGAHEQFF. CDR3 nucleotides: TGTGCCAGCAGTCTCCCCGGCGAGGGAGCCCATGAGCAGTTCTTC.

Here the CDR3 reads CATSRHTPGGKETQYF. The CDR3 DNA sequence: TGTGCCACCAGCAGACACACGCCAGGGGGCAAGGAGACCCAGTACTTC. The chain joins TRBV15 to TRBJ2-5, with TRBD1 matching 8 bases. The CDR3 length is 16 residues. Trimming took 2 bases from V and 5 from J; bases not matched to a gene: 10. Germline assignment: CDR1 LNHNV and CDR2 YYDKDF (reference sequence). Based on the CDR3 plus reference TRBV15 and TRBJ2-5, the full variable domain is DAMVIQNPRYQVTQFGKPVTLSCSQTLNHNVMYWYQQKSSQAPKLLFHYYDKDFNNEADTPDNFQSRRPNTSFCFLDIRSPGLGDTAMYLCATSRHTPGGKETQYFGPGTRLLVL.

The rearrangement uses TRBV9 and TRBJ2-5, with TRBD2 identical over 9 bases. This CDR3 comprises 14 residues. Germline V gene sequence: CDR1 SGDLS, CDR2 YYNGEE. Trimming cost V 3 bases and J 9 bases; bases outside gene matches: 9. CDR3 bases: TGTGCCAGCAGCGCGGTAGCGGGGGCCGTAGCCCAGTACTTC. It specifies CASSAVAGAVAQYF.

The chain links TRBV18 to TRBJ1-1, with 7 nucleotides matching TRBD1. Trimming cost V 3 bases and J 4 bases; bases outside gene matches: 17. The CDR3 is made up of 18 amino acids. The germline V gene has CDR1 KGHSH and CDR2 LQKENI. The CDR3 sequence is CASSPKIGTAHEGTEAFF. The CDR3, as DNA: TGTGCCAGCTCACCGAAAATTGGGACAGCCCATGAAGGCACTGAAGCTTTCTTT.

The chain joins TRBV29-1 to TRBJ1-1; D call uncertain. The V end lost 4 bases, the J end lost 1 base, and 13 bases lay between the germline ends. In germline, CDR1 is SQVTM, CDR2 ANQGSEA. The CDR3 has 14 residues. This chain's CDR3 is CSVGRPTENTEAFF. CDR3 DNA sequence: TGCAGCGTTGGACGTCCCACAGAGAACACTGAAGCTTTCTTT.

The V call is TRBV10-2, the J call TRBJ1-2; tentatively, D is TRBD1 (5 bases). CDR3 length: 16 amino acids. Germline loops: CDR1 WSHSY, CDR2 SAAADI. Trimming took off 2 bases at V and 3 bases at J, with 16 bases between the two ends. The CDR3 spells CASSEQALGGDYGYTF. The CDR3 nucleotides read TGCGCCAGCAGTGAGCAAGCCTTGGGGGGAGACTATGGCTACACCTTC.

The chain couples TRBV6-4 to TRBJ2-3; 8 bases fit TRBD2. V was clipped by 4 bases and J by 4 bases; unmatched bases: 7. The CDR3 is made up of 15 amino acids. In germline, CDR1 is MRHNA, CDR2 SNTAGT. The CDR3 here is CASSAAGGPADTQYF. CDR3 DNA: TGTGCCAGCAGTGCCGCGGGGGGCCCCGCAGATACGCAGTATTTT.

This clone was seen a handful of times. The CDR3 region is CASSLRGSGQPQHF. CDR3 sequence (DNA): TGTGCCAGCAGCTTGCGAGGGTCCGGTCAGCCCCAGCATTTT. This rearrangement joins TRBV5-6 to TRBJ1-5; D remains unclear. Germline V gene data show CDR1 as SGHDT and CDR2 as YYEEEE. V shed 1 base and J shed 6 bases, with 11 bases lying between them. The CDR3 totals 14 residues.

This chain connects TRBV15 to TRBJ1-2; D unclear. The CDR3 consists of 13 residues. Trimming pared 0 bases from V and 2 bases from J, leaving 4 bases between. Germline V gives CDR1 LNHNV, CDR2 YYDKDF (reference sequence). CDR3 sequence: CATSRDSNYGYTF. Written as DNA, the CDR3 is TGTGCCACCAGCAGAGATTCAAACTATGGCTACACCTTC.

This chain connects TRBV19 to TRBJ2-1; 7 nucleotides line up with TRBD2. CDR1 LNHDA and CDR2 SQIVND come from the germline V gene (reference sequence). V lost 8 bases, J lost 7 bases, and 5 bases stayed unmatched. This CDR3 region has 12 residues. CDR3 amino acids: CASRTRGNEQFF. DNA for the CDR3: TGTGCCAGTCGGACTAGGGGTAATGAGCAGTTCTTC.

The genes are TRBV4-1 and TRBJ2-7, with 7 bases fitting TRBD1. CDR3 length equals 15 residues. The trim removed 5 bases at V and 5 bases at J, leaving 12 bases unmatched. Germline values: CDR1 MGHRA, CDR2 YSYEKL. CDR3 nucleotides: TGCGCCAGCAGCAAGAGACAGGGCGAGGAGGACGAGCAGTACTTC. Translated: CASSKRQGEEDEQYF.

This clone was observed at least ten times. The V and J genes are TRBV10-3 and TRBJ2-7, with a tentative D call TRBD1 (6 bases). Trimming removed 6 bases at V and 0 bases at J, with 15 bases between. This CDR3 comprises 15 residues. Germline V gene sequence: CDR1 ENHRY, CDR2 SYGVKD. CDR3 protein: CAISGAGQNSYEQYF. As DNA, the CDR3 is TGTGCCATCAGCGGAGCAGGACAGAACTCCTACGAGCAGTACTTC.

This rearrangement joins TRBV29-1 to TRBJ1-6, with D perhaps matching TRBD1 (6 bases). The CDR3 spans 13 residues. V gave up 5 bases and J gave up 6 bases, with 11 bases separating them. Germline V gives CDR1 SQVTM, CDR2 ANQGSEA. The CDR3: CSVRTGLNSPLHF. CDR3 sequence (DNA): TGCAGCGTTCGAACAGGGCTTAATTCACCCCTCCACTTT.

This chain links TRBV5-1 with TRBJ2-3; unclear D gene. Looked up from germline, CDR1 is SGHRS and CDR2 is YFSETQ. The CDR3 sequence is 13 residues long. V was shortened by 2 bases and J by 6 bases, with 10 bases between the two germline ends. CDR3 bases: TGCGCCAGCAGCTTTTCCCCGGAGGATACGCAGTATTTT. Encoded protein: CASSFSPEDTQYF.

V is TRBV7-2 and J is TRBJ2-7, with D maybe TRBD2 (5 bases). CDR3 length: 15 amino acids. Between the trimmed V and J ends, which lost 6 bases and 3 bases, there was a span of 18 bases. The germline CDR1 and CDR2 sequences are SGHTA and FQGNSA. CDR3 bases: TGTGCCAGCAGTATCACCGAGGGCGGGTACTACGAGCAGTACTTC. Translation gives CASSITEGGYYEQYF.

In DNA form, the CDR3 reads TGCGCCAGCAGACCAGGGTATAGCAATCAGCCCCAGCATTTT. This gives the protein CASRPGYSNQPQHF. The chain combines TRBV5-1 with TRBJ1-5, with a possible D match to TRBD1 (5 bases). The germline CDR1 and CDR2 sequences are SGHRS and YFSETQ. V gave up 5 bases and J gave up 0 bases, with 9 bases separating them. The CDR3 contains 14 residues.

The chain combines TRBV10-3 with TRBJ1-5; 9 bases are shared with TRBD1. Germline trimming cut 6 bases from V and 5 bases from J; bases unmatched to any gene: 8. The germline V gene has CDR1 ENHRY and CDR2 SYGVKD. The CDR3 is 15 amino acids. CDR3 protein: CAISDTGGRHQPQHF. The CDR3 region has the DNA TGTGCCATCAGCGATACAGGGGGCAGGCATCAGCCCCAGCATTTT.

The chain links TRBV5-1 to TRBJ1-2, with D uncertain. The CDR3 runs 15 residues. V was cut by 1 base and J by 6 bases, with 16 bases left in between. Germline V gene lookup returns CDR1 SGHRS and CDR2 YFSETQ. The CDR3 sequence is CASSLWRAERNGYTF. CDR3 in DNA: TGCGCCAGCAGCTTGTGGAGGGCTGAGCGAAATGGCTACACCTTC.

This chain connects TRBV5-8 to TRBJ1-5; 12 nucleotides line up with TRBD1. The CDR3 runs 18 residues. V shed 4 bases, J shed 0 bases, and the junction held 8 bases outside the gene matches. Germline-derived CDR1 and CDR2 are SGHTS and YDEGEE. CDR3 residues: CASSQGQGAGGSNQPQHF. DNA of the CDR3: TGTGCCAGCAGCCAGGGACAGGGGGCCGGGGGTAGCAATCAGCCCCAGCATTTT.